These 23 T cell receptor beta chains share one sample of origin, sequenced in a study of T cell responses to AZD1222 COVID-19 vaccine. The repertoire was sequenced with immunoSEQ multiplex PCR; TCRdb's copy has only in-frame clones and lacks some. Among fewer than 140,000 clones listed, about 90% were seen once. Material: peripheral blood, obtained 28 days after the second AZD1222 dose. All receptors derive from an adult who received the AZD1222 COVID-19 vaccine.

This chain connects TRBV4-2 to TRBJ1-6, with D possibly matching TRBD1 (5 bases). V dropped 0 bases and J dropped 12 bases, with 15 bases sitting between them. This CDR3 is 15 amino acids long. The germline gives CDR1 LGHNA, CDR2 YNFKEQ. DNA of the CDR3: TGTGCCAGCAGCCAAGAAGAAGGGGCAGGCTTACCCCTCCACTTT. Amino acid sequence: CASSQEEGAGLPLHF.

The chain recombines TRBV25-1 with TRBJ1-4, with TRBD1 as a possible D gene (5 bases). V lost 1 base and J lost 7, with 16 bases in between. The CDR3 extends over 16 amino acids. CDR1 is MGHDK and CDR2 is SYGVNS in the germline V gene. CDR3 DNA sequence: TGTGCCAGCAGTGAATTGGTGGGGCACGGGGGTGAAAAACTGTTTTTT. It encodes CASSELVGHGGEKLFF.

This chain joins TRBV29-1 and TRBJ2-5; 12 bases agree with TRBD1. The CDR3 sequence is 13 residues long. Germline loops: CDR1 SQVTM, CDR2 ANQGSEA. The V gene end was trimmed by 6 bases and the J gene end by 7 bases; junction bases not matched to a gene: 6. CDR3 region: CSVGTGGEGTQYF. In nucleotides, the CDR3 is TGCAGCGTCGGGACAGGGGGCGAAGGGACCCAGTACTTC. Based on the CDR3 plus reference TRBV29-1 and TRBJ2-5, the full variable domain is SAVISQKPSRDICQRGTSLTIQCQVDSQVTMMFWYRQQPGQSLTLIATANQGSEATYESGFVIDKFPISRPNLTFSTLTVSNMSPEDSSIYLCSVGTGGEGTQYFGPGTRLLVL.

V is TRBV12-3 or TRBV12-4 and J is TRBJ1-2, with D unclear. This CDR3 is built from 12 residues. The ends were cut back, 5 bases at V and 7 bases at J, with 11 bases in the middle. CDR3 coding DNA: TGTGCCAGCAGTATGGGGTACTTTGGCTACACCTTC. It yields the protein CASSMGYFGYTF.

The gene calls are TRBV9 and TRBJ2-7; D gene uncertain. Looked up from germline, CDR1 is SGDLS and CDR2 is YYNGEE. There are 13 residues in the CDR3. Trimming cost V 0 bases and J 4 bases, with 8 bases left between them. The CDR3 spells CASSVAPWYEQYF. The DNA of the CDR3 is TGTGCCAGCAGCGTAGCCCCTTGGTACGAGCAGTACTTC. The variable domain in full, completed from reference TRBV9 and TRBJ2-7, reads DSGVTQTPKHLITATGQRVTLRCSPRSGDLSVYWYQQSLDQGLQFLIQYYNGEERAKGNILERFSAQQFPDLHSELNLSSLELGDSALYFCASSVAPWYEQYFGPGTRLTVT.

About this clone: This sample includes further DNA sequences coding for the same CDR3. This chain connects TRBV6-5 to TRBJ2-7, with 10 bases that match TRBD1. V trimming: 0 bases; J trimming: 2 bases; junction bases outside the gene matches: 1. The CDR3 consists of 15 residues. Germline V gene lookup returns CDR1 MNHEY and CDR2 SVGAGI. The CDR3 DNA is TGTGCCAGCAGTTACTCGGGACAGGGGACCTACGAGCAGTACTTC. It codes for CASSYSGQGTYEQYF.

The chain combines TRBV7-2 with TRBJ1-1; perhaps TRBD1 as D (5 bases). Germline V gene lookup returns CDR1 SGHTA and CDR2 FQGNSA. This CDR3 spans 14 amino acids. The V and J ends lost 2 bases and 2 bases respectively, with 9 bases between them. CDR3 nucleotide sequence: TGTGCCAGCAGCTTAATTAGGGGAAACACTGAAGCTTTCTTT. Translating it yields CASSLIRGNTEAFF. Variable domain in full (rest from reference TRBV7-2 and TRBJ1-1): GAGVSQSPSNKVTEKGKDVELRCDPISGHTALYWYRQSLGQGLEFLIYFQGNSAPDKSGLPSDRFSAERTGGSVSTLTIQRTQQEDSAVYLCASSLIRGNTEAFFGQGTRLTVV.

The J gene is TRBJ1-1, the V gene TRBV25-1; weak D call: TRBD1 (6 bases). This CDR3 is built from 14 residues. With 3 bases removed from V and 1 base from J, the gap between germline ends came to 9 bases. In germline, CDR1 is MGHDK, CDR2 SYGVNS. CDR3 sequence: CASSDRRGNTEAFF. CDR3 DNA sequence: TGTGCCAGCAGTGATCGCAGGGGGAACACTGAAGCTTTCTTT.

This clone is categorized as medium-sized. The J gene is TRBJ2-1, the V gene TRBV4-1, with 7 nucleotides matching TRBD1. The CDR3 spans 14 residues. Germline assignment: CDR1 MGHRA and CDR2 YSYEKL. V lost 4 bases, J lost 6 bases, and 6 bases stayed unmatched. DNA of the CDR3: TGCGCCAGCAGCCGAGTGGGACAGTTCAATGAGCAGTTCTTC. Its translation: CASSRVGQFNEQFF.

This sequence joins TRBV18 and TRBJ2-3; D uncertain. The CDR3 runs to 15 residues. Trimming took 3 bases from V and 2 from J, leaving 12 bases between them. Germline lookup yields CDR1 KGHSH and CDR2 LQKENI. This CDR3 reads CASSPRSVATDTQYF. The CDR3 bases are TGTGCCAGCTCACCCCGGTCGGTCGCCACAGATACGCAGTATTTT.

V is TRBV27 and J is TRBJ2-1; D possibly corresponds to TRBD1 (5 bases). V was pared by 1 base and J by 5 bases, with 12 bases between. From germline, CDR1 is MNHEY and CDR2 SMNVEV (reference sequence). CDR3 length equals 15 residues. CDR3 sequence: CASSLFPSRDNEQFF. CDR3 DNA sequence: TGTGCCAGCAGTTTATTTCCCTCCAGGGACAATGAGCAGTTCTTC.

The chain has TRBV18 and TRBJ2-3; 8 bases are a match to TRBD1. The CDR3 spans 17 residues. Trimming cost V 3 bases and J 0 bases; bases outside gene matches: 8. The germline V gene has CDR1 KGHSH and CDR2 LQKENI. The CDR3 protein is CASSPQVDRASTDTQYF. The CDR3 DNA reads as TGTGCCAGCTCACCCCAAGTGGACAGGGCTAGCACAGATACGCAGTATTTT.

The chain's CDR3 is CASSLASDPFDEQYF. CDR3 bases: TGTGCCAGCAGCTTAGCCTCGGACCCCTTTGACGAGCAGTACTTC. The J gene is TRBJ2-7, the V gene TRBV7-9; D is uncertain. Germline V lookup: CDR1 SEHNR, CDR2 FQNEAQ (reference sequence). CDR3 length: 15 residues. V gave up 0 bases and J gave up 5 bases, with 14 bases separating them.

This chain joins TRBV11-2 and TRBJ1-5, with TRBD1 matching 7 bases. The germline V gene has CDR1 SGHAT and CDR2 FQNNGV. This CDR3 is 14 amino acids long. V was pared by 5 bases and J by 4 bases, with 5 bases of the junction left unmatched. CDR3 loop: CASSPGTANQPQHF. The CDR3 bases are TGTGCCAGCAGCCCGGGGACAGCTAATCAGCCCCAGCATTTT.

The chain links TRBV19 to TRBJ2-7, with 7 bases matching TRBD1. The CDR3 spans 13 residues. CDR1 and CDR2 (germline): LNHDA, SQIVND (reference sequence). Trimming at V came to 4 bases and at J to 3 bases, leaving 3 bases not matched to a gene. CDR3 nucleotide sequence: TGTGCCAGTAGTAAAGACAGGGACTACGAGCAGTACTTC. This translates into CASSKDRDYEQYF.

This chain links TRBV15 with TRBJ1-5; possible D gene TRBD1, 6 bases. The V end lost 5 bases, the J end lost 5 bases, and 19 bases lay between the germline ends. Germline CDR1 and CDR2: LNHNV and YYDKDF (reference sequence). CDR3 length: 16 residues. In DNA, the CDR3 is TGTGCCACCAGCGGTAGAGTTATCGGGACACATCAGCCCCAGCATTTT. Translating gives CATSGRVIGTHQPQHF.

This chain links TRBV19 with TRBJ2-2; 8 bases line up with TRBD1. Germline trimming cut 7 bases from V and 1 base from J; bases unmatched to any gene: 8. Germline assignment: CDR1 LNHDA and CDR2 SQIVND (reference sequence). This CDR3 has 16 amino acids. The CDR3 coding sequence is TGTGCCAGTACGGATCAAGGACAGGGGAACACCGGGGAGCTGTTTTTT. Its translation: CASTDQGQGNTGELFF.

The rearrangement joins TRBV7-2 to TRBJ1-3; D is unclear. The CDR3 has 17 amino acids. V shed 0 bases and J shed 0 bases, with 12 bases lying between them. Germline CDR1 SGHTA, CDR2 FQGNSA. This CDR3 reads CASSLAAAGNSGNTIYF. The DNA of the CDR3 is TGTGCCAGCAGCTTAGCTGCGGCAGGAAACTCTGGAAACACCATATATTTT.

The J gene is TRBJ2-6, the V gene TRBV13; maybe TRBD2 (6 bases). Germline CDR1 and CDR2: PRHDT and FYEKMQ (reference sequence). The CDR3 covers 16 residues. The ends were cut back, 5 bases at V and 1 base at J, with 12 bases in the middle. CDR3 protein: CASSPGGFSGANVLTF. CDR3 nucleotide sequence: TGTGCCAGCAGCCCCGGGGGATTTTCTGGGGCCAACGTCCTGACTTTC.

This chain uses TRBV9 with TRBJ1-6, with 10 bases fitting TRBD1. The CDR3 is 15 residues long. The trim removed 0 bases at V and 7 bases at J, leaving 1 base unmatched. CDR1 is SGDLS and CDR2 is YYNGEE in the germline V gene. CDR3 sequence (DNA): TGTGCCAGCAGCGTAGGGGGACAGGGGAATTCACCCCTCCACTTT. Translation gives CASSVGGQGNSPLHF. Combining the CDR3 with reference TRBV9 and TRBJ1-6 gives the whole variable domain DSGVTQTPKHLITATGQRVTLRCSPRSGDLSVYWYQQSLDQGLQFLIQYYNGEERAKGNILERFSAQQFPDLHSELNLSSLELGDSALYFCASSVGGQGNSPLHFGNGTRLTVT.

The V call is TRBV6-5, the J call TRBJ1-5, with TRBD1 matching 7 bases. CDR1 is MNHEY, CDR2 SVGAGI, per germline. The J segment lost 2 bases and the V segment lost 4 bases, leaving 2 bases of the junction unmatched. The CDR3 spans 14 residues. This chain's CDR3 is CASSFDRGNQPQHF. The CDR3 bases are TGTGCCAGCAGTTTCGACAGGGGCAATCAGCCCCAGCATTTT.

The rearrangement links TRBV27 to TRBJ2-2, with D possibly TRBD1 on 5 matching bases. The V end lost 5 bases, the J end lost 8 bases, and 15 bases lay between the germline ends. The length of the CDR3 is 14 residues. CDR1 MNHEY and CDR2 SMNVEV come from the germline V gene (reference sequence). The CDR3 protein is CASSPTARTGELFF. The CDR3, as DNA: TGTGCCAGCAGTCCCACCGCCCGGACAGGGGAGCTGTTTTTT.

The chain joins TRBV7-9 to TRBJ1-2; D ambiguous. Germline CDR1 is SEHNR and CDR2 is FQNEAQ (reference sequence). V was shortened by 8 bases and J by 0 bases, with 10 bases between the two germline ends. This CDR3 is 13 amino acids long. CDR3 coding DNA: TGTGCCAGCCGGCCAGAAGCTAACTATGGCTACACCTTC. It yields the protein CASRPEANYGYTF.